The next 25 T cell receptor beta chains were all read from a single sample in a study of glioma-infiltrating T cells. The iRepertoire nested amplicon-rescue multiplex PCR amplified TCR alpha and beta CDR3s from RNA. MiXCR, run by TCRdb on the multiplex PCR reads, gives a single entry per CDR3 protein. The top ten clones hold over 20% of a sample with roughly 190,000 distinct CDR3 sequences, 25% to 35% of them seen once. The sequenced sample was glioma tissue, nonneoplastic brain tissue, or PBMCs (not recorded which). The receptors stem from a human donor with low-grade glioma or glioblastoma, undergoing nonglioma brain surgery, or in good health (not recorded which).

There are many counts of this clonotype. This rearrangement joins TRBV7-2 to TRBJ2-5; 8 positions agree with TRBD2. The CDR3 extends over 15 amino acids. With 3 bases clipped from V and 4 bases from J, the junction kept 7 bases outside the gene matches. CDR1 is SGHTA, CDR2 FQGNSA, per germline. This CDR3 is CASSFSGNPSETQYF. Written as DNA, the CDR3 is TGTGCCAGCAGCTTTAGCGGGAACCCCTCAGAGACCCAGTACTTC.

This clonotype was counted many times. The V and J genes are TRBV3-1 and TRBJ2-3; D is undetermined. There are 14 residues in the CDR3. V dropped 0 bases and J dropped 2 bases, with 6 bases sitting between them. CDR1 is LGHDT and CDR2 is YNNKEL in the germline V gene (reference sequence). The CDR3 coding sequence is TGTGCCAGCAGCCAAGAGGCCTACACAGATACGCAGTATTTT. Translated, it gives CASSQEAYTDTQYF.

This clonotype was counted at least ten times. The chain is built from TRBV3-1 and TRBJ2-1, with 13 bases matching TRBD2. The V and J ends lost 8 bases and 5 bases, in that order; junction bases with no gene match: 9. CDR3 length: 16 amino acids. Germline loops: CDR1 LGHDT, CDR2 YNNKEL (reference sequence). CDR3 nucleotide sequence: TGTGCCAGCGGAAGAACTAGCGGGAGGGCCAACAATGAGCAGTTCTTC. Its translation is CASGRTSGRANNEQFF.

This clonotype was seen many times. The chain is built from TRBV7-2 and TRBJ2-2, with D maybe TRBD2 (6 bases). There are 18 residues in the CDR3. Germline V gene sequence: CDR1 SGHTA, CDR2 FQGNSA. Trimming took 5 bases from V and 3 from J, leaving 22 bases between them. CDR3 coding DNA: TGTGCCAGCAGCCTAACCCTGATACGGGACTCCTACACCGGGGAGCTGTTTTTT. It translates to CASSLTLIRDSYTGELFF.

This clonotype was detected many times. This chain uses TRBV6-2 or TRBV6-3 with TRBJ1-1, with D hard to call. Germline lookup yields CDR1 MNHEY and CDR2 SVGEGT. The ends were cut back, 2 bases at V and 11 bases at J, with 12 bases in the middle. The length of the CDR3 is 12 residues. The CDR3 DNA follows: TGTGCCAGCAGTTACGATCCGGTATTGGCTTTCTTT. It codes for CASSYDPVLAFF.

This clonotype showed up many times. The chain has TRBV6-1 and TRBJ2-7, with a tentative D call TRBD2 (6 bases). V lost 5 bases, J lost 9 bases, and 20 bases lay in between. Per the germline V gene, CDR1 is MNHNS and CDR2 is SASEGT. The CDR3 sequence is 14 residues long. The CDR3 protein is CASSSGTFPGGQYF. The CDR3 DNA reads TGTGCCAGCAGTTCCGGGACTTTCCCCGGAGGGCAGTACTTC.

This clonotype was counted ten times or more. This chain joins TRBV27 and TRBJ2-3, with D tentatively TRBD2 (5 bases). The V gene lost 4 bases and the J gene lost 4 bases, with 15 bases spanning the gap. This CDR3 region has 15 residues. Per the germline V gene, CDR1 is MNHEY and CDR2 is SMNVEV (reference sequence). In DNA, the CDR3 is TGTGCCAGCAGTTCCCCCGAGCGGACCCCAGATACGCAGTATTTT. This encodes CASSSPERTPDTQYF.

This clonotype appeared many times. The gene calls are TRBV7-2 and TRBJ2-7; 7 positions agree with TRBD1. Germline loops: CDR1 SGHTA, CDR2 FQGNSA. The CDR3 contains 17 residues. The ends lost 2 bases at V and 1 base at J; junction bases unmatched: 11. The CDR3 coding sequence is TGTGCCAGCAGCTTACGGTCGGGCCGCAGGGGGTCCTACGAGCAGTACTTC. It yields the protein CASSLRSGRRGSYEQYF.

This clonotype was counted a few times. This rearrangement joins TRBV19 to TRBJ1-2; tentative D call: TRBD1 (6 bases). From germline, CDR1 is LNHDA and CDR2 SQIVND (reference sequence). There are 14 residues in the CDR3. The V gene lost 10 bases and the J gene lost 8 bases, with 23 bases spanning the gap. CDR3 in DNA: TGTGCCACGAATCCAATCCGGGGGGCCCGGGGCTACACCTTC. The encoded protein is CATNPIRGARGYTF.

This clonotype was observed at least ten times. V usage is TRBV24-1 and J usage is TRBJ2-1; 11 bases line up with TRBD2. The CDR3 extends over 16 amino acids. Trimming at V came to 2 bases and at J to 3 bases, leaving 2 bases not matched to a gene. Germline V gene lookup returns CDR1 KGHDR and CDR2 SFDVKD. As DNA, the CDR3 is TGTGCCACCAGTGATTCGGGACTAGCGGTCTACAATGAGCAGTTCTTC. This gives the protein CATSDSGLAVYNEQFF.

This clonotype occurred many times. V and J are TRBV7-3 and TRBJ2-1; 12 bases align to TRBD2. V dropped 0 bases and J dropped 4; count of bases not matched to a gene: 1. The CDR3 covers 16 residues. Germline V gene sequence: CDR1 SGHTA, CDR2 FQGTGA. The CDR3 region is CASSLTLAGGYNEQFF. In nucleotides, the CDR3 is TGTGCCAGCAGCTTAACCCTAGCGGGAGGGTACAATGAGCAGTTCTTC.

The rearrangement joins TRBV7-2 to TRBJ1-2, with D tentatively TRBD1 (5 bases). Per the germline V gene, CDR1 is SGHTA and CDR2 is FQGNSA. This CDR3 is 15 amino acids long. V lost 5 bases and J lost 10, with 23 bases in between. CDR3 nucleotides: TGTGCCAGCAGCCAAGAAGGCAGGGCCGTCTGTGTCTACACCTTC. Its protein is CASSQEGRAVCVYTF.

This clonotype was detected only a few times. The chain has TRBV4-3 and TRBJ2-4; a weak D match, TRBD1 (6 bases). CDR1 and CDR2 (germline): LGHNA, YSLEER. The ends were cut back, 1 base at V and 1 base at J, with 8 bases in the middle. The CDR3 loop spans 15 amino acids. The CDR3 protein is CASSQGTGAKNIQYF. In nucleotides, the CDR3 is TGCGCCAGCAGCCAAGGAACAGGGGCCAAAAACATTCAGTACTTC.

This clonotype was detected ten times or more. The chain links TRBV4-3 to TRBJ1-1; no firm D call. V shed 1 base and J shed 3 bases, with 6 bases lying between them. In germline, CDR1 is LGHNA, CDR2 YSLEER. The CDR3 has 13 residues. CDR3 DNA sequence: TGCGCCAGCAGCCAAGCCTACTACACTGAAGCTTTCTTT. Amino acid sequence: CASSQAYYTEAFF.

Only a few counts were recorded for this clonotype. The chain employs TRBV12-3 or TRBV12-4 and TRBJ1-2; TRBD1 aligns across 8 bases. Losses at the gene ends were 3 bases for V and 4 bases for J; bases not matched to a gene: 4. The length of the CDR3 is 14 residues. CDR3 residues: CASSFSTGGYGYTF. CDR3 coding DNA: TGTGCCAGCAGTTTCAGCACAGGGGGCTATGGCTACACCTTC.

The sample holds a few counts of this clonotype. The rearrangement links TRBV5-5 to TRBJ2-1; 8 nucleotides match TRBD1. The germline CDR1 and CDR2 sequences are SGHKS and YYEKEE (reference sequence). This CDR3 contains 15 residues. V lost 3 bases, J lost 6 bases, and 8 bases stayed unmatched. CDR3 nucleotide sequence: TGTGCCAGCAGCTACCAGGGGGCTTATGGCAATGAGCAGTTCTTC. Its translation is CASSYQGAYGNEQFF. The variable domain in full, with the rest retrieved from reference TRBV5-5 and TRBJ2-1, is DAGVTQSPTHLIKTRGQQVTLRCSPISGHKSVSWYQQVLGQGPQFIFQYYEKEERGRGNFPDRFSARQFPNYSSELNVNALLLGDSALYLCASSYQGAYGNEQFFGPGTRLTVL.

About this clonotype itself: The CDR3 does not close with the conserved phenylalanine or tryptophan, likely indicating a read error. This rearrangement joins TRBV2 to TRBJ2-1; unclear D gene. The CDR3 length is 14 residues. Trimming removed 3 bases from V and 6 bases from J, with 12 bases in between. Germline CDR1 SNHLY, CDR2 FYNNEI. The DNA of the CDR3 is TGTGCCAGCAGTGATTTGGATTTTTTCAATGAGCAGTTCTTA. It specifies CASSDLDFFNEQFL.

This clonotype was recorded at least ten times. The rearrangement joins TRBV7-9 to TRBJ2-3; D unclear. V shed 0 bases and J shed 1 base, with 8 bases lying between them. Per the germline V gene, CDR1 is SEHNR and CDR2 is FQNEAQ (reference sequence). This CDR3 has 15 amino acids. The CDR3 loop reads CASSLAASRTDTQYF. The CDR3 DNA sequence: TGTGCCAGCAGCTTAGCAGCGTCCCGCACAGATACGCAGTATTTT.

This clonotype came up many times. The chain combines TRBV6-2 or TRBV6-3 with TRBJ2-2; a weak D match, TRBD2 (5 bases). This CDR3 region has 13 residues. From germline, CDR1 is MNHEY and CDR2 SVGEGT. Trimming took 7 bases from V and 7 from J, leaving 13 bases between them. For the CDR3, the DNA is TGTGCCAGCAACGGAGGACTTTTCGGGGAGCTGTTTTTT. Translated, it gives CASNGGLFGELFF.

This clonotype was found many times. The rearrangement uses TRBV28 and TRBJ1-5, with D perhaps TRBD1 (5 bases). CDR1 is MDHEN, CDR2 SYDVKM, per germline. Trimming left V 5 bases short and J 8 bases short, with 25 bases between. There are 17 residues in the CDR3. The CDR3 DNA is TGTGCCAGCAGTAATAATCAAGTACGGATCAAAGGGGAGCCCCAGCATTTT. It is translated as CASSNNQVRIKGEPQHF.

The genes are TRBV13 and TRBJ1-5, with TRBD1 identical over 7 bases. This CDR3 has 14 residues. With 3 bases clipped from V and 6 bases from J, the junction kept 5 bases outside the gene matches. Germline CDR1 is PRHDT and CDR2 is FYEKMQ (reference sequence). CDR3 sequence (DNA): TGTGCCAGCAGCTTGGGACAGTCTCTTCAGCCCCAGCATTTT. This translates into CASSLGQSLQPQHF.

The chain uses TRBV7-2 and TRBJ1-1, with D maybe TRBD1 (5 bases). V was shortened by 7 bases and J by 4 bases, with 13 bases between the two germline ends. The CDR3 sequence is 13 residues long. CDR1 is SGHTA, CDR2 FQGNSA, per germline. CDR3 in DNA: TGTGCCAGCAAAGAACAGGTTCCCACTGAAGCTTTCTTT. Translated, it gives CASKEQVPTEAFF.

This clonotype was recorded many times. This chain joins TRBV20-1 and TRBJ1-2; D not certain. This CDR3 region has 17 residues. Trimming left V 5 bases short and J 4 bases short, with 26 bases between. Germline CDR1 DFQATT, CDR2 SNEGSKA (reference sequence). This CDR3 reads CSAPLPIPQMWGYGYTF. For the CDR3, the DNA is TGCAGTGCTCCCCTCCCGATACCCCAGATGTGGGGCTATGGCTACACCTTC.

This clonotype was observed at least ten times. The rearrangement links TRBV6-1 to TRBJ1-2; TRBD1 matches at 7 bases. Unmatched junction bases numbered 20, after V lost 8 bases and J lost 5 bases. Germline CDR1 and CDR2: MNHNS and SASEGT. CDR3 size: 17 residues. CDR3 loop: CASGGGPPEGAGYGYTF. The CDR3 coding sequence is TGTGCCAGCGGTGGTGGCCCGCCGGAGGGGGCAGGATATGGCTACACCTTC.

With regard to this clonotype: Because it lacks the conserved phenylalanine or tryptophan at the end, this CDR3 is likely a read error. This chain joins TRBV27 and TRBJ2-5; 9 bases are shared with TRBD2. J lost 1 base, V lost 3 bases, and 6 bases had no gene match. The CDR3 loop spans 16 amino acids. The germline CDR1 and CDR2 sequences are MNHEY and SMNVEV (reference sequence). CDR3 DNA sequence: TGTGCCAGCAGTTTCGGTCTAGCGGGATCCCAAGAGACCCAGTACCTC. This codes for CASSFGLAGSQETQYL.